The entry below gives a single TCR beta chain sequence along with its context. This clonotype has a count of ten or more. Its antigen is still unknown. No base-level quality is on record; no much larger clone is a single base apart. CDR1 and CDR2 are read off the germline V gene as SQVTM and ANQGSEA. The V and J ends are trimmed by 7 bases and 2 bases, leaving 5 bases between them. Spanning cysteine to phenylalanine, the CDR3 consists of 10 amino acids. Only CDR3 DNA remains: 30 bases, in frame from the first base. For unsorted PBMC libraries, 2 million PBMCs were used after storage in RNAlater at -80 degrees C until RNA extraction. Multiple sclerosis patients were enrolled in a US clinical protocol under which disease progression was evaluated by magnetic resonance imaging. Peripheral blood was subjected to Ficoll-Hypaque density gradient centrifugation to isolate PBMCs, which were then cryopreserved in liquid nitrogen.

cDNA was synthesized by template-switch 5'RACE using a primer with a 10-nucleotide random unique molecular identifier that tagged each TCR transcript. Over 200 million TCR-beta sequences, covering 15-18 subjects, were produced in each sequencing run. The RNeasy kit was used for extraction of total RNA. TCR-beta VDJ regions were amplified with primers for the TCR constant region and the 5'RACE anchor, using the KAPA Real-time Library Amplification kit. Sample indexes and Illumina adaptors were added in a first PCR, and a second PCR then increased library yield. After purification with Ampure beads, the TCR product of roughly 650 bp was size-selected on a 2% E-gel SizeSelection system. Before pooling, library quality was checked on a Bioanalyzer, concentration was measured with Qubit, and libraries were quantified with the Kapa Library Quantification kit. Libraries were sequenced paired-end 2 x 150 bp on an Illumina HiSeq 2500. To increase sequence diversity, roughly 24-30% phiX was spiked into each library pool. The paper's processing steps were these. Quality-filtered reads were processed with the UMI-based MiGEC pipeline, which removed over 80% of raw TCR sequences during error correction. IMGT germline references were used for alignment of VDJ genes, and clonotypes were defined by a unique CDR3 amino acid sequence together with V-J genes. Clonal expansion, Shannon diversity and CDR3 relatedness (CalcPairwiseDistances, ClusterSamples) were evaluated with VDJtools, and phylogenetic trees were built with CLCbio workbench. A clone was classed as expanded if it had 8 or more unique UMIs, a cutoff based on coefficient-of-variation modelling across technical triplicates. Clones were called with MiXCR by TCRdb after fastp trimmed the public reads at Q25, and only in-frame beta chains were retained. Records with the same CDR3 protein are collapsed into one entry carrying the most frequent genes and DNA. Clone size and V and J calls follow TCRdb, not the original study. For this sample the table gives fewer than 80,000 distinct CDR3 sequences, of which 4% to 6% were detected only once. The ten largest account for about 2.7% of the sample.

The data are from a study of neurological immune-mediated disorders (dated by TCRdb to about 2019). Regarding the study in general: Of the approximately 34 multiple sclerosis patients, around 30 had relapsing-remitting MS and 3 had secondary progressive MS. Using UMI-based sequencing, the study compared peripheral blood TCR-beta repertoires from patients with HTLV-I-associated myelopathy (HAM/TSP), patients with multiple sclerosis, and healthy controls. The roughly 100 TCR-beta libraries included longitudinal samples, technical triplicates and paired sorted CD4+ and CD8+ T-cell subsets alongside PBMC samples. The cohort was made up of some 70 subjects, consisting of some 15 HAM/TSP patients, 35 or so multiple sclerosis patients and around 20 healthy controls.

The research as a whole found: Repertoires from 18 of 34 MS patients were grouped by phylogenetic analysis into a cluster of related CDR3 sequences, suggesting a possible repertoire-level signature. No identical CDR3 amino acid sequences were found to be shared among expanded clones across subjects, suggesting that TCR-beta repertoires were private in all groups. The MS cluster showed no association with clinical or MRI features, and the authors stated that larger cohorts are needed. The highest TCR clonal expansion was observed in HAM/TSP patients, whereas the lowest was observed in MS patients, even when compared with healthy controls.

The sequence is built from TRBV29-1 and TRBJ1-2; the D gene assignment is ambiguous. The TCR was taken from a woman aged 25 to 39 with multiple sclerosis. The sequenced material came from PBMCs. The CDR3 corresponds to CSGGNYGYTF. The DNA sequence reads TGCAGCGGTGGCAACTATGGCTACACCTTC.